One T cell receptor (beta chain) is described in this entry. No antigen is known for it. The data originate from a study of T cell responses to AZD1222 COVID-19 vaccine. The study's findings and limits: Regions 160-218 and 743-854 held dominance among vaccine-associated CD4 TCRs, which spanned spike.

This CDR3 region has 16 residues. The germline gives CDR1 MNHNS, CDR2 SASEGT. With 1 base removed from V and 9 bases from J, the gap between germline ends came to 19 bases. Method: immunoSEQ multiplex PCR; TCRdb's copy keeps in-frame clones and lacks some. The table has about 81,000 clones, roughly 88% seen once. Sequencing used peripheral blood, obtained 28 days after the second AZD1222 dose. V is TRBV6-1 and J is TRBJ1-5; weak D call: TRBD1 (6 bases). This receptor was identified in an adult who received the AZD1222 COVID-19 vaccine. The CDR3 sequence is CASSEDQGLRFRPQHF. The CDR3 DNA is TGTGCCAGCAGTGAAGATCAGGGGCTGAGATTTAGGCCCCAGCATTTT.